The 16 T cell receptor beta chains below all came from one sample that was sequenced in a study of CD8 T cells in Susac syndrome. Random hexamers primed reverse transcription of about 0.45 to 1 ug RNA. Using its own MiXCR run on the immunoSEQ multiplex PCR reads, TCRdb lists one record per CDR3 protein. The sample shows about 140,000 distinct CDR3 sequences, around 93% of them seen only once. Sample: CD4+ T cells from PBMCs. All receptors come from a human donor with Susac syndrome.

The chain recombines TRBV2 with TRBJ1-1; no firm D call. Trimming stripped 4 bases from V and 0 bases from J, with 6 bases between. This CDR3 is 13 amino acids long. Germline V gene lookup returns CDR1 SNHLY and CDR2 FYNNEI. The CDR3 is CASSGDMNTEAFF. The CDR3 region has the DNA TGTGCCAGCAGTGGGGATATGAACACTGAAGCTTTCTTT.

V is TRBV12-2 and J is TRBJ2-3; TRBD1 is taken as the D call from the table, unchecked against the DNA. TRBV12-2 is reported as a pseudogene. CDR3 size: 16 residues. As DNA, the CDR3 is TGTGCAAGTCGCTTATGTGGGGGACACCGCACAGATACGCAGTATTTT. Translation: CASRLCGGHRTDTQYF.

This clonotype has a single count. The chain is built from TRBV7-2 and TRBJ2-1; TRBD2 aligns across 7 bases. The CDR3 contains 14 residues. Per the germline V gene, CDR1 is SGHTA and CDR2 is FQGNSA. The trim removed 1 base at V and 10 bases at J, leaving 7 bases unmatched. The CDR3 nucleotides read TGTGCCAGCAGCTTAGAAGTGTGGGGGGGGGAGCAGTTCTTC. The encoded protein is CASSLEVWGGEQFF.

In its sample, this clonotype was seen once. The J gene is TRBJ2-3, the V gene TRBV30; D not resolved. CDR1 is GTSNPN and CDR2 is SVGIG in the germline V gene (reference sequence). The CDR3 is 16 amino acids. The ends were cut back, 0 bases at V and 1 base at J, with 14 bases in the middle. The CDR3 nucleotides read TGTGCCTGGAGTGTAGGGTGGAACTCCGGCACAGATACGCAGTATTTT. It translates to CAWSVGWNSGTDTQYF.

The genes are TRBV20-1 and TRBJ2-7; 9 nucleotides line up with TRBD2. CDR1 and CDR2 (germline): DFQATT, SNEGSKA (reference sequence). The CDR3 totals 16 residues. V shed 2 bases and J 5 bases; nucleotides not matched to a gene: 13. The CDR3 is CSARWLGGRAVDEQYF. As DNA, the CDR3 is TGCAGTGCTAGATGGTTGGGCGGGAGGGCCGTCGACGAGCAGTACTTC.

CDR3 sequence reads: CAWSVSENTIYF. The CDR3 DNA sequence: TGTGCCTGGAGTGTATCCGAGAACACCATATATTTT. The chain carries TRBV30 and TRBJ1-3; D uncertain. The CDR3 length is 12 residues. V was pared by 0 bases and J by 7 bases, with 7 bases between. CDR1 and CDR2 from the germline V gene are GTSNPN and SVGIG (reference sequence).

This chain links TRBV2 with TRBJ1-6, with unresolved D. Trimming took 0 bases from V and 9 from J, leaving 6 bases between them. Per germline, CDR1 SNHLY and CDR2 FYNNEI. The CDR3 length is 13 residues. CDR3 loop: CASSEAPRSPLHF. The CDR3 DNA reads as TGTGCCAGCAGTGAAGCCCCCCGTTCACCCCTCCACTTT.

This chain connects TRBV19 to TRBJ2-5, with 10 bases aligning to TRBD1. Germline-derived CDR1 and CDR2 are LNHDA and SQIVND (reference sequence). The CDR3 has 14 amino acids. After removal of 6 bases from V and 5 bases from J, the junction contained 6 bases not matched to a gene. The DNA of the CDR3 is TGTGCCAGTAGCCCGGGACAGGGGTGGGAGACCCAGTACTTC. It translates to CASSPGQGWETQYF.

The chain is built from TRBV18 and TRBJ1-5; a possible D gene is TRBD1 (5 bases). Per germline, CDR1 KGHSH and CDR2 LQKENI. There are 14 residues in the CDR3. V was pared by 3 bases and J by 1 base, with 7 bases between. CDR3 loop: CASSPWDSNQPQHF. The CDR3 DNA is TGTGCCAGCTCACCGTGGGACAGCAATCAGCCCCAGCATTTT. Full variable domain (missing parts from reference TRBV18 and TRBJ1-5): NAGVMQNPRHLVRRRGQEARLRCSPMKGHSHVYWYRQLPEEGLKFMVYLQKENIIDESGMPKERFSAEFPKEGPSILRIQQVVRGDSAAYFCASSPWDSNQPQHFGDGTRLSIL.

The rearrangement joins TRBV21-1 to TRBJ2-5; no DNA check was done on the table's D call, TRBD2. TRBV21-1 is classified as a pseudogene. CDR3 length equals 15 residues. CDR3 DNA sequence: TGTGCCAGCCCGGAACTCCTTCAGTACCAAGAGACCCAGTACTTC. As protein: CASPELLQYQETQYF.

The gene calls are TRBV6-1 and TRBJ1-3; TRBD1 matches 7 bases. CDR1 is MNHNS and CDR2 is SASEGT in the germline V gene. The CDR3 has 14 amino acids. The trim removed 5 bases at V and 2 bases at J, leaving 3 bases unmatched. The CDR3: CASSPGTAGNTIYF. The CDR3 nucleotides read TGTGCCAGCAGTCCAGGGACAGCTGGAAACACCATATATTTT.

The chain couples TRBV30 to TRBJ1-5; D may be TRBD1 (5 bases). Trimming pared 0 bases from V and 3 bases from J, leaving 9 bases between. The CDR3 is 14 residues long. Per germline, CDR1 GTSNPN and CDR2 SVGIG (reference sequence). CDR3 DNA: TGTGCCTGGAGTGTATGGGGCAACAATCAGCCCCAGCATTTT. Translated: CAWSVWGNNQPQHF. Filled out from reference TRBV30 and TRBJ1-5, the complete variable domain reads SQTIHQWPATLVQPVGSPLSLECTVEGTSNPNLYWYRQAAGRGLQLLFYSVGIGQISSEVPQNLSASRPQDRQFILSSKKLLLSDSGFYLCAWSVWGNNQPQHFGDGTRLSIL.

This chain uses TRBV7-2 with TRBJ2-1; TRBD2 aligns across 8 bases. Per the germline V gene, CDR1 is SGHTA and CDR2 is FQGNSA. CDR3 length: 13 residues. The V and J ends lost 11 bases and 7 bases, in that order; junction bases with no gene match: 10. This chain's CDR3 is CACRESGGNEQFF. The CDR3 DNA sequence: TGTGCCTGTAGGGAGTCGGGAGGGAATGAGCAGTTCTTC.

The chain combines TRBV4-3 with TRBJ2-7; no definite D call. CDR1 is LGHNA, CDR2 YSLEER, per germline. The germline V and J ends were trimmed by 3 bases and 7 bases, with 13 bases remaining between them. This CDR3 has 13 residues. CDR3 loop: CASSHSLRQEQYF. The DNA for the CDR3 is TGCGCCAGCAGCCACTCGCTCCGGCAGGAGCAGTACTTC.

The V gene is TRBV12-3 or TRBV12-4, the J gene TRBJ2-3; D gene uncertain. Deletions cut 7 bases from V and 1 base from J, with 12 bases between. The CDR3 extends over 14 amino acids. The CDR3: CASTVGSRTDTQYF. The CDR3 region has the DNA TGTGCCAGCACCGTCGGGTCCCGCACAGATACGCAGTATTTT.

This clonotype was observed a single time. The CDR3: CAWSVGTWDTQYF. The CDR3 bases are TGTGCCTGGAGTGTTGGAACTTGGGATACGCAGTATTTT. The rearrangement links TRBV30 to TRBJ2-3; D is ambiguous. Trimming removed 0 bases at V and 6 bases at J, with 10 bases between. CDR1 and CDR2 from the germline V gene are GTSNPN and SVGIG (reference sequence). The CDR3 has 13 residues.